The source of this TCR beta chain is a study of PD-1 blockade in classical Hodgkin lymphoma. About the research overall: With a 2-week interval, patients received intravenous nivolumab at 3 mg/kg.

Worth noting for this clone: No antigen is known for it.

Study-level results: The drivers behind the repertoire differences, possibly disease activity or prior therapy, remain undefined. Patients who responded completely had about the same baseline diversity as newly diagnosed patients. Newly diagnosed patients reportedly had lower baseline TCR diversity than healthy donors.

Here immunoSEQ multiplex PCR was the method, and the copy in TCRdb shows in-frame clones only, minus some. The sample holds more than 25,000 clones, 70% to 80% seen once. Germline V gene lookup returns CDR1 LNHDA and CDR2 SQIVND (reference sequence). CDR3 length: 16 amino acids. V was trimmed by 7 bases and J by 1 base, leaving 18 bases between them. Each patient's relapse followed autologous stem cell transplantation, and brentuximab vedotin exposure varied. The source of this sequence is a human donor with classical Hodgkin lymphoma. The rearrangement uses TRBV19 and TRBJ2-3; D uncertain. Sequenced here: peripheral blood mononuclear cells (PBMCs), sampled before the second cycle of nivolumab. The CDR3 DNA is TGTGCCAGTAAAAAAGGCTACTCCGTGGGCACAGATACGCAGTATTTT. Translating it yields CASKKGYSVGTDTQYF. Full variable domain (outside the CDR3, taken from reference TRBV19 and TRBJ2-3): DGGITQSPKYLFRKEGQNVTLSCEQNLNHDAMYWYRQDPGQGLRLIYYSQIVNDFQKGDIAEGYSVSREKKESFPLTVTSAQKNPTAFYLCASKKGYSVGTDTQYFGPGTRLTVL.